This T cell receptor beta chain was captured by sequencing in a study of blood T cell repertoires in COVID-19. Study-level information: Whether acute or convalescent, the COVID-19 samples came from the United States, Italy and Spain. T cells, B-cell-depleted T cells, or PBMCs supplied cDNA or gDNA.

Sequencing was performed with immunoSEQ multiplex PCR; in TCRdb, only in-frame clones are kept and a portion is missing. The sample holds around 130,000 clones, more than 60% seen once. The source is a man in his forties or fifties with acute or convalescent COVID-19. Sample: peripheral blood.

The CDR3: CASSMVSDSGNTIYF. The CDR3 nucleotides are TGTGCCAGTAGTATGGTCAGCGACTCTGGAAACACCATATATTTT. The chain carries TRBV19 and TRBJ1-3; D ambiguous. The V end lost 3 bases, the J end lost 0 bases, and 9 bases lay between the germline ends. Germline CDR1 reads LNHDA; CDR2 reads SQIVND (reference sequence). The CDR3 covers 15 residues.